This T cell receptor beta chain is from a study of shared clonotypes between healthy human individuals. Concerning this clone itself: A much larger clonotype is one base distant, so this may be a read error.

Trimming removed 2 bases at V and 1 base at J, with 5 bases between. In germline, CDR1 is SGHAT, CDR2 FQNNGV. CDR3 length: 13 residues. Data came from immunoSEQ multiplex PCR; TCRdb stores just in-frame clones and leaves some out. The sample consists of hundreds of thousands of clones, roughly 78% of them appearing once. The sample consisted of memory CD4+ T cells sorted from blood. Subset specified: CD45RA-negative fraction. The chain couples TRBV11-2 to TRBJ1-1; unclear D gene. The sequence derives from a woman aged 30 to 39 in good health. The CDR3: CASSLWENTEAFF. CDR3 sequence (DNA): TGTGCCAGCAGCTTATGGGAGAACACTGAAGCTTTCTTT.